Given below is one T cell receptor (beta chain) in context. Its antigen is unidentified. The data belong to a study of cytomegalovirus exposure and HLA in healthy donors. This CDR3 region has 14 residues. CDR1 and CDR2 (germline): MNHNS, SASEGT. V lost 1 base, J lost 8 bases, and 5 bases stayed unmatched. The study, taken as a whole, reports: In vitro data verified a few CMV-associated chains as specific for CMV antigens. Analysis was carried out at a later point, and it linked a missense DCLRE1C variant to TCR beta V- and J-gene trimming. What a later analysis reportedly showed was that an Asian-associated ancestry cluster had fewer N-insertions than the roughly 670-donor mean. It was only CMV serostatus that was available as immune exposure information.

PCR employed 60 Vbeta and 13 Jbeta primers. Profiling relied on immunoSEQ multiplex PCR, and the TCRdb table lists in-frame clones only, not all of them. The sample consists of 100,000 or so clones, around 85% of them appearing once. The sequenced sample consisted of PBMCs. The rearrangement uses TRBV6-1 and TRBJ1-3, with 7 bases that match TRBD1. The receptor was derived from a man aged 25 to 40 in good health and CMV-seropositive. CDR3 DNA: TGTGCCAGCAGTGAAGACAGGGGAAGAGACACCATATATTTT. This encodes CASSEDRGRDTIYF.